A few counts support the clone carrying this T cell receptor (beta chain). Antigen specificity is unknown. CDR1 SGHVS and CDR2 FNYEAQ come from the germline V gene. V lost 5 bases to trimming and J lost 5 bases, with 15 bases between them. This CDR3 spans 14 amino acids. This entry is derived from a study of STAT5B mutations in CD4+ large granular lymphocyte leukemia. The assay was run at survey level. Only in-frame clones appear in the TCRdb table, and some are missing; sequencing was by immunoSEQ multiplex PCR. The sample shows tens of thousands of clones, roughly 77% of them seen only once. Study-level results: Main leukemic clonotypes were patient-specific, but roughly 25% appeared at low frequency elsewhere. Compared with healthy controls (2/35), patient top clones favored TRBV06 (8/27).

The V gene is TRBV7-6, the J gene TRBJ1-2; no clear D. This TCR was sampled from a human donor in good health. Sequencing was carried out using CD4+ T cells from blood buffy coats. This CDR3 is CASSASGVYYGYTF. The CDR3 nucleotides are TGTGCCAGCAGCGCATCGGGAGTTTATTATGGCTACACCTTC. Supplemented by reference TRBV7-6 and TRBJ1-2, the full variable domain reads GAGVSQSPRYKVTKRGQDVALRCDPISGHVSLYWYRQALGQGPEFLTYFNYEAQQDKSGLPNDRFSAERPEGSISTLTIQRTEQRDSAMYRCASSASGVYYGYTFGSGTRLTVV.